This T cell receptor beta chain was sequenced for a study of identical twins. Each CDR3 protein gets one entry after TCRdb re-called the 5' RACE reads with MiXCR. Of roughly 250,000 distinct CDR3 sequences listed, 11% to 15% are singletons. The sequenced sample consisted of memory (CD45RO+) T cells sorted from blood. This receptor was identified in a woman aged 18 to 35 in good health.

This CDR3 reads CASTGDRGITEAFF. The CDR3, as DNA: TGTGCCAGCACCGGGGACAGGGGGATTACTGAAGCTTTCTTT. The gene calls are TRBV2 and TRBJ1-1; 11 positions match TRBD1. This CDR3 has 14 amino acids. With 7 bases clipped from V and 5 bases from J, the junction kept 6 bases outside the gene matches. From germline, CDR1 is SNHLY and CDR2 FYNNEI.